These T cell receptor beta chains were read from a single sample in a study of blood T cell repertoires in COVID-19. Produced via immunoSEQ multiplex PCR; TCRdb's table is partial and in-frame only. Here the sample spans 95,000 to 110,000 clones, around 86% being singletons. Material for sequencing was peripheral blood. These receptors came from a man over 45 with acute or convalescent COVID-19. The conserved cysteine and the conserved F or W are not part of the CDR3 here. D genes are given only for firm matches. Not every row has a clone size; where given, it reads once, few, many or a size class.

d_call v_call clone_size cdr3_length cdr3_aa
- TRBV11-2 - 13 ASSLDFGETDTQY
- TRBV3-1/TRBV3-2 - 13 ASSHGGRLRETQY
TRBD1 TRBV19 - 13 ASSPRTGFSNEQF
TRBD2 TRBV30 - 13 AWTQGLAGIHEQY
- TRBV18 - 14 ASSPESPNANYGYT
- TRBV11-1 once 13 ASSRRGRNTGELF
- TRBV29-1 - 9 SVASYNEQF
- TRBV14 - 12 ASSPRNRVDEQF
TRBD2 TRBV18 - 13 ASSPGTSLGETQY
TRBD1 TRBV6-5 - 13 ASRRTGGENQPQH
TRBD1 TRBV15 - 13 ATSRDTGGAGKLF
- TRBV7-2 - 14 ASSPQGSRSYNEQF
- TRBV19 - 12 ASSLRRGNQPQH
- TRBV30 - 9 AGSGSYEQY
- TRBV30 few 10 AWSRTVSPLH
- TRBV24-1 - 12 ATSDLGGYNEQF
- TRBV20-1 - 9 SVIPNTEAF